This T cell receptor beta chain originates from a study of blood T cells in healthy people across ages. Sample-barcoded 5' priming and a J-beta primer mix drove a second PCR of 7 to 11 cycles. Each cDNA molecule carried a tag from a template-switch adaptor that contained 12 random nucleotides. TCRdb re-called the 5' RACE reads through MiXCR, storing one row per CDR3 protein. The repertoire holds some 1,800,000 distinct CDR3 sequences, with approximately 40% as singletons. There are 13 residues in the CDR3. Deletions cut 6 bases from V and 0 bases from J, with 8 bases between. This receptor was obtained from a human donor in good health. Sequenced material: blood. V and J are TRBV12-3 or TRBV12-4 and TRBJ1-1, with unresolved D. The CDR3 sequence is CASRQRLNTEAFF. The CDR3 nucleotides are TGTGCCAGCAGGCAACGGCTGAACACTGAAGCTTTCTTT.